The entry below describes one T cell receptor beta chain. It has no known antigen specificity. The junction departs from the called germline gene at one end, perhaps through a read error. Spanning cysteine to phenylalanine, the CDR3 consists of 17 amino acids. CDR3 DNA only is kept here, 51 bases in frame from base 1. The germline V gene provides CDR1 SGHNT and CDR2 YENEEA. Total RNA and DNA were co-extracted from around 20-30 mg of bulk tissue with the AllPrep DNA/RNA mini kit, without cell sorting. Four to six patients with histopathologically diagnosed primary liver carcinoma underwent surgical resection in China between late 2015 and 2016. Patients had chronic HBV infection and were treatment-naive at sampling. Five spatially separated regions were sampled from each tumor: the superior, inferior, left-lateral and right-lateral poles, plus the tumor centre. Histology showed that every tumor sample contained more than 80% viable tumor cells. Pieces of fresh tumor and adjacent tissue were cut in half, with one half kept in RNAlater at -80 degrees C and the other half sent for histology.

Starting from roughly 500 ng total RNA, TCRbeta-specific cDNA was produced by reverse transcription with a constant-region primer and ProtoScript II reverse transcriptase. TCRbeta libraries were built with three nested multiplex PCR rounds, a slightly modified ARM-PCR procedure. Each of the first two PCR rounds ran for approximately 11 cycles and used multiplex TRBV1-TRBV30 forward primers together with a Cbeta reverse primer. A final 25-cycle PCR with Deep VentR polymerase added sample barcodes and Illumina adapters. Before sequencing, amplicons of 200-500 bp were purified from gel using a QIAquick gel extraction kit. An Illumina HiSeq 2500 was used to sequence the TCRbeta amplicons, generating 250-bp paired-end reads. The paper's data handling went like this. Quality trimming of reads was performed with Trimmomatic v0.33, and paired reads were merged with FLASH v1.2.11 so that full CDR3 sequences could be recovered. V, D and J germline segments were assigned to the rearranged TCRbeta sequences using MiGEC v1.2.1b. VDJtools v1.0.0 computed clonotype statistics and Shannon-Wiener diversity indices. To cut down on sampling bias, every analysis after diversity analysis relied on just the 250 most abundant clonotypes from each sample. In-frame beta chains were kept once TCRdb had trimmed the public reads at Q25 with fastp and called clones with MiXCR. Each record represents a unique CDR3 protein, reported with the most common genes and DNA among its rows. TCRdb assigned the V and J calls; the authors' analysis was not used. Here the sample has approximately 110,000 distinct CDR3 sequences; around 60% occur a single time. The top ten clonotypes cover around 9.7% of the sample.

The source of the sample is a study of tumor-infiltrating lymphocytes in primary liver carcinoma (TCRdb year 2017). About the study as a whole: Of the five patients, three men and two women aged 30 to 69 years, four had hepatocellular carcinoma and one had combined HCC and intrahepatic cholangiocarcinoma. Tumors of the five patients were stage T1-T3 N0M0 with maximum diameters of roughly 4.2 to 11 cm. Each sample produced roughly 3.5 to 7.5 million productive TCRbeta reads, and read depth showed no significant difference between tissue types. For each liver tumor, the study sampled five regions along with adjacent normal tissue and blood, and applied TCRbeta repertoire sequencing, expression microarrays and whole-exome sequencing. A total of approximately 35 specimens from 5 patients, comprising 25 or so tumor regions, 5 adjacent noncancerous liver tissues and 5 peripheral blood samples, were covered by TCRbeta repertoire sequencing. The 25 or so tumor region samples were profiled with Agilent mRNA microarrays so that TCRbeta repertoire diversity could be related to the local molecular phenotype. High reproducibility was observed for the technical replicate repertoires, with mean shared-clone rates roughly 0.87 and correlation coefficients above 0.95. General findings and caveats noted by the study authors: The study included only a few patients, and the authors note findings should be validated in a larger study. The top 250 clones accounted for a significantly greater share of the repertoire in tumors than in blood (p = 0.039). Only roughly 8-25% of top clones appeared in all five regions of a tumor, which suggests that tumor-infiltrating T cells are spatially heterogeneous. Repertoire overlap was higher between tumor regions (mean about 35%) than tumor-adjacent (approximately 17%) or tumor-blood (roughly 14%) pairs, consistent with antigen-driven expansion. Because the samples were bulk and unsorted, CD4+ and CD8+ T cell repertoires could not be compared. Because sequencing covered only the TCR beta chain and unpaired alpha chains were not captured, true repertoire diversity is likely underestimated.

The TCR comes from a woman in her fifties or sixties with primary liver carcinoma and hepatitis B virus infection. Sequenced: liver tumor tissue from sampling region 1. According to the study, the label for this sample's cell subset or site signals: tumor region T1, superior pole. The receptor chain draws on TRBV11-3 and TRBJ2-2, and TRBD2 aligns with 9 junction nucleotides. The nucleotide sequence is TGTGCCAGCAGCTTAGGCAGGCTAGCGGGAAATACCGGGGAGCTATTATTT. Its amino acids are CASSLGRLAGNTGELLF.